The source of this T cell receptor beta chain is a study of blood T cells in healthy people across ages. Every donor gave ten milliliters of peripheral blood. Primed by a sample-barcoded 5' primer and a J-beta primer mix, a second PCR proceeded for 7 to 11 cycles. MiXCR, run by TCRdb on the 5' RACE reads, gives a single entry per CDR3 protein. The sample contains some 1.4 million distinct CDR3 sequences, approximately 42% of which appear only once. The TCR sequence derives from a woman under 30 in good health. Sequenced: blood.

The CDR3 DNA is TGTGCCAGCAGCCCGGGGCGACCCTATGGCTACACCTTC. This encodes CASSPGRPYGYTF. The gene calls are TRBV12-3 or TRBV12-4 and TRBJ1-2; D may be TRBD1 (5 bases). The V end lost 6 bases, the J end lost 4 bases, and 12 bases lay between the germline ends. The CDR3 is made up of 13 amino acids.